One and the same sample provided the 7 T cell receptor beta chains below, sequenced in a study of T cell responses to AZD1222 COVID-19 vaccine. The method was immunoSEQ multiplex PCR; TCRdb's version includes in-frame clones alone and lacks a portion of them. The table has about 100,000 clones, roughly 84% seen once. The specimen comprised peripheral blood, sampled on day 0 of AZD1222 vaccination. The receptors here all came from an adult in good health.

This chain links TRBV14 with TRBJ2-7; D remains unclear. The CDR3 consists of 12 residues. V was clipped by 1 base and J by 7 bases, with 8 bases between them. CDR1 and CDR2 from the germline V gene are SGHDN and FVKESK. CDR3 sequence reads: CASSQVSQEQYF. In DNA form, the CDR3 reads TGTGCCAGCAGCCAAGTGTCTCAGGAGCAGTACTTC.

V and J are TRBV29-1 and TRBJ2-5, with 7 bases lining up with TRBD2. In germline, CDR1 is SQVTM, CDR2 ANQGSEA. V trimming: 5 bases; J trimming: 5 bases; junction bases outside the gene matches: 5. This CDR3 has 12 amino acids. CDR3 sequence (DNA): TGCAGCGTTTCGAGGGAGGGGGAGACCCAGTACTTC. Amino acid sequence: CSVSREGETQYF.

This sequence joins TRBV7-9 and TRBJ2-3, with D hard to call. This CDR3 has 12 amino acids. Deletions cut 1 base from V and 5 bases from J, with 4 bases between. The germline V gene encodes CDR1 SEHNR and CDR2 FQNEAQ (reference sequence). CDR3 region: CASSLEGDTQYF. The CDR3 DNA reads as TGTGCCAGCAGCTTAGAGGGAGATACGCAGTATTTT.

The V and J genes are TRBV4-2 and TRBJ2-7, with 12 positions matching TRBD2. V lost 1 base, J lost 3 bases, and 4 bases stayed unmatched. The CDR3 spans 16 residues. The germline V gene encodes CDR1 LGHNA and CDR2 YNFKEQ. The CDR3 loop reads CASSQGTSGGNYEQYF. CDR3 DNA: TGTGCCAGCAGCCAAGGCACTAGCGGGGGGAACTACGAGCAGTACTTC.

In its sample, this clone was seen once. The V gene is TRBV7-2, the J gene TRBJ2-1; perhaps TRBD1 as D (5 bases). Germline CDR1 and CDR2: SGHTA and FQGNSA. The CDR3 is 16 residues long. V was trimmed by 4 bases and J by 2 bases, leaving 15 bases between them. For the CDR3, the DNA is TGTGCCAGCAGCTCAAGGGGAAGGGCGGCCTACAATGAGCAGTTCTTC. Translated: CASSSRGRAAYNEQFF. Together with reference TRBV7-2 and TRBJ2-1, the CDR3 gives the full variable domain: GAGVSQSPSNKVTEKGKDVELRCDPISGHTALYWYRQSLGQGLEFLIYFQGNSAPDKSGLPSDRFSAERTGGSVSTLTIQRTQQEDSAVYLCASSSRGRAAYNEQFFGPGTRLTVL.

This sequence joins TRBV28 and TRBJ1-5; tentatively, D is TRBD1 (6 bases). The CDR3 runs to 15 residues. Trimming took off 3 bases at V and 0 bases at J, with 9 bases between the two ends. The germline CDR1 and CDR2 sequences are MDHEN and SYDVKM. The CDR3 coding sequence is TGTGCCAGCAGTTTGGGGGGGCTTAGCAATCAGCCCCAGCATTTT. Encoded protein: CASSLGGLSNQPQHF.

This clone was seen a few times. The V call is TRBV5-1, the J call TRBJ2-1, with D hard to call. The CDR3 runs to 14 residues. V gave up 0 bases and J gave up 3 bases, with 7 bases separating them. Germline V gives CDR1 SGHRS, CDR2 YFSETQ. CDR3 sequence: CASSLAGLYNEQFF. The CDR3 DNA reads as TGCGCCAGCAGCTTGGCCGGTCTCTACAATGAGCAGTTCTTC.